Listed below are T cell receptor beta chains from one sample, sequenced in a study of shared clonotypes between healthy human individuals. Clones were sequenced by immunoSEQ multiplex PCR, and TCRdb holds only the in-frame ones, with some missing. The sample consists of about 580,000 clones, 98% of them appearing once. Specimen: naive CD8+ T cells sorted from blood. The receptors originated from a man in his thirties or forties in good health. The CDR3 runs from the conserved cysteine through the conserved F or W. Fields, in order: D gene, J gene, clone size, V gene, CDR3 DNA, CDR3 protein. A D gene is named only where the DNA matches it firmly. Clone size, where shown, is once, few, many, or a class for clones that have expanded.

D gene: TRBD2
J gene: TRBJ2-1
clone size: -
V gene: TRBV28
CDR3 DNA: TGTGCCAGCAGTTTTCTAGCGGGAGAGGAGCAGTTCTTC
CDR3 protein: CASSFLAGEEQFF

D gene: -
J gene: TRBJ1-2
clone size: -
V gene: TRBV13
CDR3 DNA: TGTGCCAGCAGCTCCCGGACAGTAAACTATGGCTACACCTTC
CDR3 protein: CASSSRTVNYGYTF

D gene: TRBD2
J gene: TRBJ2-1
clone size: -
V gene: TRBV19
CDR3 DNA: TGTGCCAGTAGTATGGCCCTAGCGGGTGAGCAGTTCTTC
CDR3 protein: CASSMALAGEQFF

D gene: -
J gene: TRBJ2-2
clone size: -
V gene: TRBV5-1
CDR3 DNA: TGCGCCAGCAGGGTGCACTCCAAAAACACCGGGGAGCTGTTTTTT
CDR3 protein: CASRVHSKNTGELFF

D gene: -
J gene: TRBJ2-1
clone size: -
V gene: TRBV4-1
CDR3 DNA: TGCGCCAGCAGCCAAGATCCTACTCTCTACAATGAGCAGTTCTTC
CDR3 protein: CASSQDPTLYNEQFF

D gene: TRBD1
J gene: TRBJ2-7
clone size: -
V gene: TRBV28
CDR3 DNA: TGTGCCAGCAGTTTAAGGGACAGGGGCATCTACGAGCAGTACTTC
CDR3 protein: CASSLRDRGIYEQYF

D gene: -
J gene: TRBJ2-7
clone size: -
V gene: TRBV19
CDR3 DNA: TGTGCCAGTAGTATAGGGCCGGGTAATGACTACGAGCAGTACTTC
CDR3 protein: CASSIGPGNDYEQYF

D gene: -
J gene: TRBJ2-5
clone size: -
V gene: TRBV5-1
CDR3 DNA: TGCGCCAGCAGCTTGGGGGTAGGGCGGGAGACCCAGTACTTC
CDR3 protein: CASSLGVGRETQYF

D gene: TRBD1
J gene: TRBJ2-1
clone size: -
V gene: TRBV10-3
CDR3 DNA: TGTGCCATCAGTGAGAACCCCGGGACAGGGGGCTATGAGCAGTTCTTC
CDR3 protein: CAISENPGTGGYEQFF

D gene: TRBD2
J gene: TRBJ2-3
clone size: -
V gene: TRBV28
CDR3 DNA: TGTGCCAGCAGTAGTTTAAAGGTGTGGCGGGAGGAAGCAGATACGCAGTATTTT
CDR3 protein: CASSSLKVWREEADTQYF

D gene: TRBD2
J gene: TRBJ2-1
clone size: -
V gene: TRBV7-9
CDR3 DNA: TGTGCCAGCAGCTTACCGGGGACTAGCGCTATTATTGAGCAGTTCTTC
CDR3 protein: CASSLPGTSAIIEQFF

D gene: -
J gene: TRBJ1-2
clone size: -
V gene: TRBV7-9
CDR3 DNA: TGTGCCAGCAGCAAATCGACAGTCGACTATGGCTACACCTTC
CDR3 protein: CASSKSTVDYGYTF

D gene: TRBD2
J gene: TRBJ2-1
clone size: -
V gene: TRBV29-1
CDR3 DNA: TGCAGCGTTGACGGGGGGACTTACAATGAGCAGTTCTTC
CDR3 protein: CSVDGGTYNEQFF

D gene: TRBD2
J gene: TRBJ2-3
clone size: -
V gene: TRBV7-6
CDR3 DNA: TGTGCCAGCAGCTCCGCCGTTACTAGCGGCACAGATACGCAGTATTTT
CDR3 protein: CASSSAVTSGTDTQYF

D gene: -
J gene: TRBJ2-7
clone size: -
V gene: TRBV19
CDR3 DNA: TGTGCCACCTCCGAAACAGGGAACTACGAGCAGTACTTC
CDR3 protein: CATSETGNYEQYF

D gene: TRBD1
J gene: TRBJ2-7
clone size: -
V gene: TRBV11-2
CDR3 DNA: TGTGCCAGCAGCAGTACCGGGACAGTTAACTACGAGCAGTACTTC
CDR3 protein: CASSSTGTVNYEQYF

D gene: TRBD1
J gene: TRBJ2-2
clone size: once
V gene: TRBV5-1
CDR3 DNA: TGCGCCAGCAGCTTGGTGGTAGGGGGCGAGCCGAACACCGGGGAGCTGTTTTTT
CDR3 protein: CASSLVVGGEPNTGELFF

D gene: -
J gene: TRBJ1-1
clone size: -
V gene: TRBV9
CDR3 DNA: TGTGCCAGCAGCGCCGGCCCGACAGGGAACACTGAAGCTTTCTTT
CDR3 protein: CASSAGPTGNTEAFF

D gene: -
J gene: TRBJ1-2
clone size: -
V gene: TRBV6-5
CDR3 DNA: TGTGCCAGCAGCCTGAGGCCTCCCTACTATGGCTACACCTTC
CDR3 protein: CASSLRPPYYGYTF

D gene: -
J gene: TRBJ2-3
clone size: -
V gene: TRBV11-2
CDR3 DNA: TGTGCCAGCAGCTTAGATCCCTCGCCCGCAGATACGCAGTATTTT
CDR3 protein: CASSLDPSPADTQYF

D gene: -
J gene: TRBJ2-7
clone size: -
V gene: TRBV11-2
CDR3 DNA: TGTGCCAGCAGCTTAGTTCCGGACGAGCAGTACTTC
CDR3 protein: CASSLVPDEQYF

D gene: TRBD1
J gene: TRBJ2-7
clone size: -
V gene: TRBV5-4
CDR3 DNA: TGTGCCAGCAGCCTGGGACAGGGCTCGGCCTACGAGCAGTACTTC
CDR3 protein: CASSLGQGSAYEQYF

D gene: -
J gene: TRBJ2-2
clone size: -
V gene: TRBV6-5
CDR3 DNA: TGTGCCAGCAGTTACGGGACCGGGGAGCTGTTTTTT
CDR3 protein: CASSYGTGELFF

D gene: -
J gene: TRBJ2-3
clone size: -
V gene: TRBV5-5
CDR3 DNA: TGTGCCGGAAACCTCACGGCGGGGAAGTCGACAGATACGCAGTATTTT
CDR3 protein: CAGNLTAGKSTDTQYF

D gene: -
J gene: TRBJ2-7
clone size: -
V gene: TRBV5-1
CDR3 DNA: TGCGCCAGCAGCTTAAGGGACTTCTCCTACGAGCAGTACTTC
CDR3 protein: CASSLRDFSYEQYF

D gene: -
J gene: TRBJ2-5
clone size: -
V gene: TRBV7-9
CDR3 DNA: TGTGCCAGCAGCTTAGGTGAGGAGGAGACCCAGTACTTC
CDR3 protein: CASSLGEEETQYF

D gene: -
J gene: TRBJ2-1
clone size: -
V gene: TRBV28
CDR3 DNA: TGTGCCAGCAGTTCTGGGGACTCGAGCTACAATGAGCAGTTCTTC
CDR3 protein: CASSSGDSSYNEQFF

D gene: TRBD1
J gene: TRBJ2-7
clone size: -
V gene: TRBV28
CDR3 DNA: TGTGCCAGCAGCCTAACCGGGACAGCCGGCGAGCAGTACTTC
CDR3 protein: CASSLTGTAGEQYF

D gene: -
J gene: TRBJ2-1
clone size: -
V gene: TRBV19
CDR3 DNA: TGTGCCAGTAGTATCGGACAGTCCGTGGTAAATGAGCAGTTCTTC
CDR3 protein: CASSIGQSVVNEQFF

D gene: TRBD1
J gene: TRBJ1-2
clone size: -
V gene: TRBV5-4
CDR3 DNA: TGTGCCAGCAGCTTACCAGGGGGTAACTATGGCTACACCTTC
CDR3 protein: CASSLPGGNYGYTF

D gene: TRBD2
J gene: TRBJ2-7
clone size: -
V gene: TRBV29-1
CDR3 DNA: TGCAGCGTTGAAGTAGCTAGCGGGAGCTACGAGCAGTACTTC
CDR3 protein: CSVEVASGSYEQYF

D gene: TRBD1
J gene: TRBJ1-5
clone size: -
V gene: TRBV4-3
CDR3 DNA: TGCGCCAGCAGCCAGGACAGGGGTAATCAGCCCCAGCATTTT
CDR3 protein: CASSQDRGNQPQHF

D gene: TRBD1
J gene: TRBJ2-7
clone size: -
V gene: TRBV5-5
CDR3 DNA: TGTGCCAGCAGCGGGGGACAGAGCTACGAGCAGTACTTC
CDR3 protein: CASSGGQSYEQYF

D gene: -
J gene: TRBJ2-5
clone size: -
V gene: TRBV7-9
CDR3 DNA: TGTGCCAGCAGCCCCGTCCGAGGGGGACCCGAAGAGACCCAGTACTTC
CDR3 protein: CASSPVRGGPEETQYF